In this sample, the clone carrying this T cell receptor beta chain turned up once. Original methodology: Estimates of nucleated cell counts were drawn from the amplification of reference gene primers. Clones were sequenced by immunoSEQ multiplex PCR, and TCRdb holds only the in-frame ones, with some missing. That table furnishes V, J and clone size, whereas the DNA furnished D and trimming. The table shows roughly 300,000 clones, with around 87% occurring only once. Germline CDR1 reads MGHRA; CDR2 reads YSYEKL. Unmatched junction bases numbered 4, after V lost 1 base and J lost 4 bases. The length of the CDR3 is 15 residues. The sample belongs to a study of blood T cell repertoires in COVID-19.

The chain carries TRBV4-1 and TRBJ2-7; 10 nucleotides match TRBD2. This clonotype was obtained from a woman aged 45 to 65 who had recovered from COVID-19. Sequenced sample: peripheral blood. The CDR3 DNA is TGCGCCAGCAGCCAAGTTCCTAGCGGGGGTTACGAGCAGTACTTC. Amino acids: CASSQVPSGGYEQYF.